This TCR beta chain is drawn from a study of T cells expressing NK-cell markers. Study context: Sorted CD3+CD56+NKG2C+, CD3+CD56+NKG2C- and CD3+CD56-NKG2C+ T cells provided the TCR beta repertoires. HCMV seropositivity characterized most of the eight sequenced donors, and seronegativity one. Study outcomes and limitations: It was still unclear whether expanded NKG2C+ T cell clones were HCMV specific.

TCRdb re-called the 5' RACE reads and shows each CDR3 protein once, DNA omitted. The sample data list 200,000 to 300,000 distinct CDR3 sequences. Regarding this clonotype: Its antigen is not identified.

Germline CDR1 is MNHNS and CDR2 is SASEGT. The CDR3 length is 16 residues. Input material: blood T cells: a sorted CD56 or NKG2C T cell subset, CD4+ or CD8+ T cells, or bulk PBMC T cells (not recorded which). J is TRBJ1-4 and V is TRBV6-1; with no DNA, the TCRdb D assignment of TRBD1 cannot be verified. The clonotype was recovered from a man between 18 and 29 years old in good health. CDR3 sequence reads: CASSGARQGLLGKLFF.